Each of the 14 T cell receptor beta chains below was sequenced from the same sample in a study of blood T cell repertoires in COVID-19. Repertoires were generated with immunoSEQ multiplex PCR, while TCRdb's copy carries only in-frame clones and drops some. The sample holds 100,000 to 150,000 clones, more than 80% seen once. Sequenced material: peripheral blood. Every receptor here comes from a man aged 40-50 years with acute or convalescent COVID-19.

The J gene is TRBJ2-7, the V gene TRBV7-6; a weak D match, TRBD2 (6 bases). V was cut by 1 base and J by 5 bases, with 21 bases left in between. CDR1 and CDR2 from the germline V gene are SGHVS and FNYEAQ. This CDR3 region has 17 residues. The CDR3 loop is CASSLDRAGPAGNEQYF. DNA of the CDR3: TGTGCCAGCAGCTTAGATCGGGCAGGGCCCGCGGGAAACGAGCAGTACTTC.

The CDR3 nucleotides read TGCGCCAGCAGCTTGGGGGCAGACTATGGCTACACCTTC. Amino acid sequence: CASSLGADYGYTF. This chain uses TRBV5-1 with TRBJ1-2; D is unresolved. Between the trimmed V and J ends, which lost 0 bases and 3 bases, there was a span of 6 bases. The CDR3 covers 13 residues. CDR1 is SGHRS and CDR2 is YFSETQ in the germline V gene.

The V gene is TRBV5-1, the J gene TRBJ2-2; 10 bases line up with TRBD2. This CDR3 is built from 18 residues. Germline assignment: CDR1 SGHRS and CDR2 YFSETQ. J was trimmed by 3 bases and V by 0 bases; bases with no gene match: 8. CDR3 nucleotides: TGCGCCAGCAGCTTGGCAAGGCTAGCGGGAGAATACACCGGGGAGCTGTTTTTT. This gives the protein CASSLARLAGEYTGELFF. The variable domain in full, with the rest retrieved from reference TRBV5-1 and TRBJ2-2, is KAGVTQTPRYLIKTRGQQVTLSCSPISGHRSVSWYQQTPGQGLQFLFEYFSETQRNKGNFPGRFSGRQFSNSRSEMNVSTLELGDSALYLCASSLARLAGEYTGELFFGEGSRLTVL.

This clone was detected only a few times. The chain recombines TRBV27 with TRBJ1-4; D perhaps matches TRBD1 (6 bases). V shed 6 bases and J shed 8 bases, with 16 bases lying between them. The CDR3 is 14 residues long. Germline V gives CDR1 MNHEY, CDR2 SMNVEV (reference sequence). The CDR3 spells CASRKPGVSEKLFF. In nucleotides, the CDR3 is TGTGCCAGCAGGAAACCAGGGGTTTCGGAAAAACTGTTTTTT.

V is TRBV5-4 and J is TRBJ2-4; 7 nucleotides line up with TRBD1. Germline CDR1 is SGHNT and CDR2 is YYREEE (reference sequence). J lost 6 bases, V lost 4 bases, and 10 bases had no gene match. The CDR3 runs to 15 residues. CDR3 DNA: TGTGCCAGCAGCCCCAACACAGGGGTCGGAAACATTCAGTACTTC. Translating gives CASSPNTGVGNIQYF.

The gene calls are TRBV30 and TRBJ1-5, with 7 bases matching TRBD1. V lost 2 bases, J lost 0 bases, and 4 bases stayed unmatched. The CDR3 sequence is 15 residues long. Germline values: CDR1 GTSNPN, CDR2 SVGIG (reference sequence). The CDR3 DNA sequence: TGTGCCTGGAGTTTGGACAGGACTAGCAATCAGCCCCAGCATTTT. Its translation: CAWSLDRTSNQPQHF.

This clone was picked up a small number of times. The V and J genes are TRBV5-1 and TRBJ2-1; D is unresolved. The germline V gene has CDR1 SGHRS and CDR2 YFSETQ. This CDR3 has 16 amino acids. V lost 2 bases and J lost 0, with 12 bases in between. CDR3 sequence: CASSLSGPVSYNEQFF. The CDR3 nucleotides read TGCGCCAGCAGCTTATCGGGTCCAGTCTCCTACAATGAGCAGTTCTTC.

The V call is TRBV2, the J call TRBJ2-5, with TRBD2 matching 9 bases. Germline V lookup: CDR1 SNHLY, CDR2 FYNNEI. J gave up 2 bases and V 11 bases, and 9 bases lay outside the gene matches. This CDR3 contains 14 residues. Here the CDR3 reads CASERGAQQETQYF. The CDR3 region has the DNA TGTGCCTCGGAGCGGGGGGCGCAGCAAGAGACCCAGTACTTC.

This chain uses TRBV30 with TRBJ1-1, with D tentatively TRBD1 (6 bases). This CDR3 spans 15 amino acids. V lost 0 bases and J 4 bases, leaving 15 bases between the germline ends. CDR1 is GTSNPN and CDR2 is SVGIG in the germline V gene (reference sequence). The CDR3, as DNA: TGTGCCTGGAGTGTACGAATGAGGGGGATCACTGAAGCTTTCTTT. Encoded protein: CAWSVRMRGITEAFF.

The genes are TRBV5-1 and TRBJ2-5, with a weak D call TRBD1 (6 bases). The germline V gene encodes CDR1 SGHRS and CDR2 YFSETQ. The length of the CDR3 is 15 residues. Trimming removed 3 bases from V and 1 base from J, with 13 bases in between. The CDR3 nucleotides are TGCGCCAGCAGCTCCAAAGGACAGACCCAAGAGACCCAGTACTTC. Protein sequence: CASSSKGQTQETQYF.

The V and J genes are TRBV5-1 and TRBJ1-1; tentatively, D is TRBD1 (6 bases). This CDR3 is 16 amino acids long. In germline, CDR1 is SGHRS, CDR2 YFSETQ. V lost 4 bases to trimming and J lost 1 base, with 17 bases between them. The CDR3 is CASSQTLGQPNTEAFF. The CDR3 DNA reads TGCGCCAGCAGCCAAACACTCGGACAGCCGAACACTGAAGCTTTCTTT. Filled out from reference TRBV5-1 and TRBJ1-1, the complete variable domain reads KAGVTQTPRYLIKTRGQQVTLSCSPISGHRSVSWYQQTPGQGLQFLFEYFSETQRNKGNFPGRFSGRQFSNSRSEMNVSTLELGDSALYLCASSQTLGQPNTEAFFGQGTRLTVV.

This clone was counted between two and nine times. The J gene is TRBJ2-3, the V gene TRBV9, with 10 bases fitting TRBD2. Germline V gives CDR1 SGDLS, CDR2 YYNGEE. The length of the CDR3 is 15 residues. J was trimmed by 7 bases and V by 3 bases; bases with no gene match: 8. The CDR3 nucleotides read TGTGCCAGCAGCGGGGCTAGCGGGAGTTTGAATACGCAGTATTTT. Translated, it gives CASSGASGSLNTQYF.

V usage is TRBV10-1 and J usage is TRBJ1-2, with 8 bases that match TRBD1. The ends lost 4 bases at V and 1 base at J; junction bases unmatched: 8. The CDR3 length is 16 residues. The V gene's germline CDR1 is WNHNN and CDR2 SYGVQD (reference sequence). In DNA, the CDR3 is TGCGCCAGCAGTGGTCACCAGGGGGCGGTTAACTATGGCTACACCTTC. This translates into CASSGHQGAVNYGYTF.

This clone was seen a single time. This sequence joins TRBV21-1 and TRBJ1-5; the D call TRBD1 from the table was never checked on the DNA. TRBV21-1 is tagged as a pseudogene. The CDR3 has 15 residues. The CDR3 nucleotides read TGTGCCAGCAGCTTCCGGACAGGTAGCAATCAGCCCCAGCATTTT. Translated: CASSFRTGSNQPQHF.